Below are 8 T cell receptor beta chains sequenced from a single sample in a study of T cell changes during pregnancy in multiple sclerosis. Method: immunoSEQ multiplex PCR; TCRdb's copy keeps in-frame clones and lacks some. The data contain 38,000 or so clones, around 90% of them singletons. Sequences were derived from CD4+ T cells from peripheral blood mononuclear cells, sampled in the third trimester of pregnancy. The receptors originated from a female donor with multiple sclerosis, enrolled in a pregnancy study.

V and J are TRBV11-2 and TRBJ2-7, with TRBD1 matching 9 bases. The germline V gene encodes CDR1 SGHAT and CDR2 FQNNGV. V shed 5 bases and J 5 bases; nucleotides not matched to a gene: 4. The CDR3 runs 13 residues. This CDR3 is CASSRDRAHEQYF. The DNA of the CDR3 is TGTGCCAGCAGCCGGGACAGGGCCCACGAGCAGTACTTC.

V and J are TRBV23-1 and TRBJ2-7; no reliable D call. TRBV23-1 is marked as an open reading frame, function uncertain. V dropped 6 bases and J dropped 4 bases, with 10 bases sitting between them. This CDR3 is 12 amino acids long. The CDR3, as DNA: TGCGCCAGCAGGCGACAAGATTACGAGCAGTACTTC. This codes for CASRRQDYEQYF.

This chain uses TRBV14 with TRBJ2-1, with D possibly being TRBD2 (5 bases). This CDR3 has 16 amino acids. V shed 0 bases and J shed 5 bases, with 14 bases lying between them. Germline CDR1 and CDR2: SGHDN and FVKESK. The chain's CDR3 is CASSQEGWRANNEQFF. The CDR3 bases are TGTGCCAGCAGCCAAGAGGGTTGGCGGGCTAACAATGAGCAGTTCTTC. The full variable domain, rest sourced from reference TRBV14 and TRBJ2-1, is EAGVTQFPSHSVIEKGQTVTLRCDPISGHDNLYWYRRVMGKEIKFLLHFVKESKQDESGMPNNRFLAERTGGTYSTLKVQPAELEDSGVYFCASSQEGWRANNEQFFGPGTRLTVL.

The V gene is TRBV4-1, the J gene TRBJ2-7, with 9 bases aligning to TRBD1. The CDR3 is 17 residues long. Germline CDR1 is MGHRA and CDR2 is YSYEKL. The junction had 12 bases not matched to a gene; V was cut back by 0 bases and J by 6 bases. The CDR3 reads CASSQELSGDRAIEQYF. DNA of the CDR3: TGCGCCAGCAGCCAAGAATTGTCTGGGGACAGGGCAATCGAGCAGTACTTC.

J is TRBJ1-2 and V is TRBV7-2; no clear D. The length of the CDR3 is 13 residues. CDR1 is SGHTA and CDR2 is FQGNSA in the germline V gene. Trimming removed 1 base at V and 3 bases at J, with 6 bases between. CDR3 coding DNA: TGTGCCAGCAGCTTAGGAGGGTACTATGGCTACACCTTC. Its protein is CASSLGGYYGYTF.

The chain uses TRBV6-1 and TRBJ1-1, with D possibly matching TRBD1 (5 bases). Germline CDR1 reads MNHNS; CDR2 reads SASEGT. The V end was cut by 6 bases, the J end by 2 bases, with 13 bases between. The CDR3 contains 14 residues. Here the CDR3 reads CASSEDIVNTEAFF. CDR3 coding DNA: TGTGCCAGCAGCGAGGACATTGTAAACACTGAAGCTTTCTTT.

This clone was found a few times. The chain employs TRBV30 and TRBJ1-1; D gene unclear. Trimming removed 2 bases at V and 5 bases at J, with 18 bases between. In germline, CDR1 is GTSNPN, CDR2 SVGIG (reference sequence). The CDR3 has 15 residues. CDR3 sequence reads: CAWSLPPPRDTEAFF. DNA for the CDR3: TGTGCCTGGAGTTTACCCCCCCCACGGGATACTGAAGCTTTCTTT. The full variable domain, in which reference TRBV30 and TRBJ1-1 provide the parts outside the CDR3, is SQTIHQWPATLVQPVGSPLSLECTVEGTSNPNLYWYRQAAGRGLQLLFYSVGIGQISSEVPQNLSASRPQDRQFILSSKKLLLSDSGFYLCAWSLPPPRDTEAFFGQGTRLTVV.

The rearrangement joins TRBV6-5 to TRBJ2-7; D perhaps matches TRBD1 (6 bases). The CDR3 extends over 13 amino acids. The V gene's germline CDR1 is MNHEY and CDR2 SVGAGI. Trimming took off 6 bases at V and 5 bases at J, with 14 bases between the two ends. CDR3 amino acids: CASRRQAGHEQYF. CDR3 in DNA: TGTGCCAGCAGAAGACAGGCAGGCCACGAGCAGTACTTC.